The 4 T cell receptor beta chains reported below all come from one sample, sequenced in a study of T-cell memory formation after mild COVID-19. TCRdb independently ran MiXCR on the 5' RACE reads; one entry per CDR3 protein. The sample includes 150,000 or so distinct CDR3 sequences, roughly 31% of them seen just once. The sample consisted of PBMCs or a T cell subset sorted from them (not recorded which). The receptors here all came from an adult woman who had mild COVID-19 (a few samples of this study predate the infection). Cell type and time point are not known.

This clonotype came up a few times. The CDR3 is CASSYDRVETQYF. The CDR3 DNA sequence: TGCGCCAGCAGCTACGACAGGGTGGAGACCCAGTACTTC. The rearrangement joins TRBV5-1 to TRBJ2-5; 7 positions match TRBD1. The germline CDR1 and CDR2 sequences are SGHRS and YFSETQ. The ends lost 3 bases at V and 5 bases at J; junction bases unmatched: 4. The CDR3 has 13 amino acids. The full variable domain, completed using reference TRBV5-1 and TRBJ2-5, is KAGVTQTPRYLIKTRGQQVTLSCSPISGHRSVSWYQQTPGQGLQFLFEYFSETQRNKGNFPGRFSGRQFSNSRSEMNVSTLELGDSALYLCASSYDRVETQYFGPGTRLLVL.

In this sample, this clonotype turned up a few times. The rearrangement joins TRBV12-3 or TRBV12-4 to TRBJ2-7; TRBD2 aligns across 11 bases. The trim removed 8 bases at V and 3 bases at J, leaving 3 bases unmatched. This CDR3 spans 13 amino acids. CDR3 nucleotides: TGTGCCAGCTGCCTAGCGGGGGGCTACGAGCAGTACTTC. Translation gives CASCLAGGYEQYF.

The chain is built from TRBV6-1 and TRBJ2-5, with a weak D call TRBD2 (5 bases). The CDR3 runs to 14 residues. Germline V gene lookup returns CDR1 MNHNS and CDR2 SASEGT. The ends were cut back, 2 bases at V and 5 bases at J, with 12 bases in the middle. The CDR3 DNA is TGTGCCAGCAGTGAAACTCTGGGAGTGGAGACCCAGTACTTC. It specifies CASSETLGVETQYF.

The CDR3 protein is CASSPPGDRGSAFF. The DNA of the CDR3 is TGTGCCAGCTCACCACCAGGGGACAGGGGATCGGCTTTCTTT. V is TRBV18 and J is TRBJ1-1; 10 bases line up with TRBD1. Germline V gene data show CDR1 as KGHSH and CDR2 as LQKENI. Trimming removed 0 bases from V and 11 bases from J; junction bases left unmatched: 6. This CDR3 has 14 amino acids.